One sample yielded the 32 T cell receptor beta chains listed below, sequenced in a study of control samples from healthy donors and cancer patients. TCRdb's copy holds only in-frame clones and misses some; the assay was immunoSEQ multiplex PCR. The sample shows 90,000 to 150,000 clones, around 88% of them seen only once. Input material: blood. Every receptor here comes from a man aged 35 to 55 in good health.

In its sample, this clone was seen once. The chain recombines TRBV7-2 with TRBJ1-1; D is possibly TRBD1 (6 bases). Looked up from germline, CDR1 is SGHTA and CDR2 is FQGNSA. The CDR3 contains 14 residues. The V end was cut by 2 bases, the J end by 8 bases, with 15 bases between. The CDR3 sequence is CASSLRTASSEAFF. The CDR3 DNA reads TGTGCCAGCAGCTTAAGGACAGCCTCCTCCGAAGCTTTCTTT.

This chain links TRBV4-1 with TRBJ2-3, with 7 bases identical to TRBD1. The CDR3 totals 18 residues. V lost 0 bases, J lost 4 bases, and 13 bases stayed unmatched. Germline loops: CDR1 MGHRA, CDR2 YSYEKL. The CDR3 bases are TGCGCCAGCAGCCAAGAAGGTTGGTTAGGGACAGTTGCAGATACGCAGTATTTT. Translation gives CASSQEGWLGTVADTQYF.

This clone was counted once. J is TRBJ1-4 and V is TRBV18; D unclear. The V end lost 2 bases, the J end lost 10 bases, and 11 bases lay between the germline ends. Germline V gene sequence: CDR1 KGHSH, CDR2 LQKENI. The CDR3 is made up of 13 amino acids. The CDR3 protein is CASSPDQFAKLFF. CDR3 nucleotides: TGTGCCAGCTCACCAGATCAGTTTGCAAAACTGTTTTTT. Filled out from reference TRBV18 and TRBJ1-4, the complete variable domain reads NAGVMQNPRHLVRRRGQEARLRCSPMKGHSHVYWYRQLPEEGLKFMVYLQKENIIDESGMPKERFSAEFPKEGPSILRIQQVVRGDSAAYFCASSPDQFAKLFFGSGTQLSVL.

The rearrangement joins TRBV7-3 to TRBJ2-6; 8 bases are shared with TRBD2. The junction had 8 bases not matched to a gene; V was cut back by 5 bases and J by 8 bases. This CDR3 is 15 amino acids long. From germline, CDR1 is SGHTA and CDR2 FQGTGA. DNA of the CDR3: TGTGCCAGCAGCACCCGGGGGGGTTTGTCCAACGTCCTGACTTTC. It translates to CASSTRGGLSNVLTF.

CDR3 residues: CASRLQGRGTEAFF. CDR3 coding DNA: TGTGCCAGCAGACTACAGGGTCGCGGTACTGAAGCTTTCTTT. The chain has TRBV2 and TRBJ1-1, with a weak D call TRBD1 (6 bases). This CDR3 has 14 residues. Germline V CDR1 and CDR2: SNHLY, FYNNEI. The V end lost 6 bases, the J end lost 5 bases, and 16 bases lay between the germline ends.

This chain uses TRBV5-1 with TRBJ1-1; D is uncertain. The length of the CDR3 is 13 residues. Germline-derived CDR1 and CDR2 are SGHRS and YFSETQ. The V end lost 4 bases, the J end lost 1 base, and 8 bases lay between the germline ends. The CDR3: CASSVQENTEAFF. The DNA for the CDR3 is TGCGCCAGCAGCGTACAAGAGAACACTGAAGCTTTCTTT.

V is TRBV5-4 and J is TRBJ2-2, with unresolved D. The V and J ends lost 0 bases and 0 bases respectively, with 6 bases between them. The germline V gene has CDR1 SGHNT and CDR2 YYREEE (reference sequence). CDR3 length: 15 residues. The CDR3 reads CASSLGSANTGELFF. The CDR3, as DNA: TGTGCCAGCAGCTTGGGGAGCGCGAACACCGGGGAGCTGTTTTTT. Full variable domain (outside the CDR3, taken from reference TRBV5-4 and TRBJ2-2): ETGVTQSPTHLIKTRGQQVTLRCSSQSGHNTVSWYQQALGQGPQFIFQYYREEENGRGNFPPRFSGLQFPNYSSELNVNALELDDSALYLCASSLGSANTGELFFGEGSRLTVL.

The V call is TRBV10-2, the J call TRBJ1-1; no reliable D call. Germline loops: CDR1 WSHSY, CDR2 SAAADI. The V gene lost 6 bases and the J gene lost 0 bases, with 14 bases spanning the gap. The CDR3 is made up of 15 amino acids. CDR3 bases: TGCGCCAGCAGCCCGACTGCGGGGATGAACACTGAAGCTTTCTTT. Protein sequence: CASSPTAGMNTEAFF.

V is TRBV18 and J is TRBJ1-3; D is unresolved. The CDR3 is 13 amino acids. Per the germline V gene, CDR1 is KGHSH and CDR2 is LQKENI. The CDR3 reads CAARRAIGNTIYF. CDR3 bases: TGTGCGGCCCGAAGGGCGATTGGAAACACCATATATTTT.

The rearrangement links TRBV19 to TRBJ2-3; D is perhaps TRBD2 (5 bases). The CDR3 runs 14 residues. CDR1 is LNHDA and CDR2 is SQIVND in the germline V gene (reference sequence). Trimming removed 2 bases from V and 2 bases from J, with 8 bases in between. As DNA, the CDR3 is TGTGCCAGTAGTATATTTCTAGCCACAGATACGCAGTATTTT. This gives the protein CASSIFLATDTQYF.

The chain joins TRBV5-4 to TRBJ1-6; tentative D call: TRBD1 (5 bases). Trimming shortened V by 1 base and J by 7 bases, and 9 bases separated the two germline ends. This CDR3 is 14 amino acids long. Germline assignment: CDR1 SGHNT and CDR2 YYREEE (reference sequence). The CDR3 region is CASSLTGGNSPLHF. The CDR3 DNA reads TGTGCCAGCAGCTTGACAGGTGGAAATTCACCCCTCCACTTT.

The chain uses TRBV3-1 (or the pseudogene TRBV3-2) and TRBJ2-7, with a possible D match to TRBD1 (6 bases). The CDR3 loop spans 15 amino acids. Trimming took off 0 bases at V and 7 bases at J, with 16 bases between the two ends. Germline CDR1 reads LGHDT; CDR2 reads YNNKEL (reference sequence). The CDR3 DNA follows: TGTGCCAGCAGCCAAGAACGTTACAGGGTGGGTGAGCAGTACTTC. Amino acids: CASSQERYRVGEQYF.

V is TRBV6-2 or TRBV6-3 and J is TRBJ1-2; no definite D call. The CDR3 loop spans 13 amino acids. Germline lookup yields CDR1 MNHEY and CDR2 SVGEGT. The ends were cut back, 2 bases at V and 2 bases at J, with 6 bases in the middle. CDR3 loop: CASSYVGNYGYTF. The CDR3, as DNA: TGTGCCAGCAGTTACGTGGGCAACTATGGCTACACCTTC.

The chain couples TRBV2 to TRBJ1-3; weak D call: TRBD1 (6 bases). The CDR3 has 15 residues. Germline V gene sequence: CDR1 SNHLY, CDR2 FYNNEI. V lost 0 bases, J lost 8 bases, and 14 bases lay in between. CDR3 in amino acids: CASSEALAGVDTIYF. The CDR3 DNA is TGTGCCAGCAGTGAAGCGCTGGCAGGGGTCGACACCATATATTTT.

The chain carries TRBV30 and TRBJ1-6; TRBD1 matches 9 bases. The CDR3 is 17 amino acids. The germline CDR1 and CDR2 sequences are GTSNPN and SVGIG (reference sequence). Germline trimming cut 0 bases from V and 5 bases from J; bases unmatched to any gene: 8. DNA of the CDR3: TGTGCCTGGAGTGTAACAGGGGGCTACTGGAATAATTCACCCCTCCACTTT. Encoded protein: CAWSVTGGYWNNSPLHF.

This chain links TRBV7-9 with TRBJ1-2; 7 nucleotides line up with TRBD1. From germline, CDR1 is SEHNR and CDR2 FQNEAQ (reference sequence). The CDR3 has 15 residues. V lost 1 base to trimming and J lost 4 bases; unmatched junction nucleotides: 6. The CDR3 loop reads CASSLELGGIYGYTF. The CDR3 DNA is TGTGCCAGCAGCTTAGAGTTAGGGGGCATCTATGGCTACACCTTC.

The chain carries TRBV5-1 and TRBJ2-2, with D possibly TRBD2 on 6 matching bases. The germline V gene has CDR1 SGHRS and CDR2 YFSETQ. The CDR3 has 15 residues. Trimming shortened V by 0 bases and J by 6 bases, and 12 bases separated the two germline ends. Here the CDR3 reads CASSLAAGSPGELFF. The CDR3 nucleotides read TGCGCCAGCAGCTTGGCCGCGGGATCCCCCGGGGAGCTGTTTTTT.

The chain couples TRBV7-2 to TRBJ1-1, with 7 bases identical to TRBD1. CDR1 is SGHTA and CDR2 is FQGNSA in the germline V gene. Germline trimming cut 0 bases from V and 4 bases from J; bases unmatched to any gene: 5. This CDR3 spans 15 amino acids. The CDR3 sequence: CASSLAYGTVTEAFF. The CDR3 DNA reads TGTGCCAGCAGCTTAGCCTATGGGACAGTCACTGAAGCTTTCTTT.

The chain links TRBV24-1 to TRBJ1-1; 8 nucleotides agree with TRBD1. Trimming cost V 3 bases and J 5 bases; bases outside gene matches: 4. The CDR3 extends over 14 amino acids. In germline, CDR1 is KGHDR, CDR2 SFDVKD. CDR3 protein: CATSDGDRSTEAFF. CDR3 DNA: TGTGCCACCAGTGATGGGGACAGGTCGACTGAAGCTTTCTTT.

V and J are TRBV10-2 and TRBJ2-2; D gene unclear. This CDR3 is 15 amino acids long. Germline assignment: CDR1 WSHSY and CDR2 SAAADI. V lost 3 bases, J lost 2 bases, and 10 bases lay in between. The CDR3 nucleotides read TGCGCCAGCAGTGAATATGAGGCAAACACCGGGGAGCTGTTTTTT. This encodes CASSEYEANTGELFF.

The J gene is TRBJ1-4, the V gene TRBV18; D gene unclear. Germline-derived CDR1 and CDR2 are KGHSH and LQKENI. The CDR3 extends over 15 amino acids. V was cut by 1 base and J by 4 bases, with 10 bases left in between. The CDR3 DNA is TGTGCCAGCTCACCACAGGGTTCCGGTAATGAAAAACTGTTTTTT. Translating gives CASSPQGSGNEKLFF.

The chain recombines TRBV6-1 with TRBJ2-2; D not certain. Trimming took 2 bases from V and 6 from J, leaving 7 bases between them. Germline assignment: CDR1 MNHNS and CDR2 SASEGT. CDR3 length equals 13 residues. The CDR3: CASSESYAGELFF. As DNA, the CDR3 is TGTGCCAGCAGTGAAAGTTACGCCGGGGAGCTGTTTTTT.

The chain combines TRBV24-1 with TRBJ2-1; 8 nucleotides line up with TRBD2. This CDR3 spans 14 amino acids. V shed 6 bases and J 5 bases; nucleotides not matched to a gene: 5. Germline lookup yields CDR1 KGHDR and CDR2 SFDVKD. The CDR3 bases are TGTGCCACCAGTCTGAGCGGGGGTAACAATGAGCAGTTCTTC. Its protein product is CATSLSGGNNEQFF.

Points on this clone: A read error may produce the germline difference seen at one junction end. The V gene is TRBV5-1, the J gene TRBJ2-2; the D gene is possibly TRBD2 (6 bases). The CDR3 has 13 amino acids. Germline V gene lookup returns CDR1 SGHRS and CDR2 YFSETQ. The CDR3, as DNA: TGCGCCAGCAGCGGGGGGAACGCCGGGGAGCTGTTTTTT. The encoded protein is CASSGGNAGELFF.

This sequence joins TRBV11-3 and TRBJ2-2; 10 nucleotides agree with TRBD1. V was clipped by 1 base and J by 5 bases; unmatched bases: 4. Germline loops: CDR1 SGHNT, CDR2 YENEEA. The CDR3 sequence is 16 residues long. DNA of the CDR3: TGTGCCAGCAGCTTAGGAGGGACAGGGGTGACCGGGGAGCTGTTTTTT. As protein: CASSLGGTGVTGELFF.

The CDR3 reads CASRLAGETQYF. DNA of the CDR3: TGTGCCAGTCGACTAGCGGGAGAGACCCAGTACTTC. This chain uses TRBV19 with TRBJ2-5; 10 positions match TRBD2. Germline V gene lookup returns CDR1 LNHDA and CDR2 SQIVND (reference sequence). This CDR3 is 12 amino acids long. V was pared by 8 bases and J by 4 bases, with 1 base of the junction left unmatched.

The rearrangement uses TRBV18 and TRBJ1-1; the D is unclear. This CDR3 is 15 amino acids long. Trimming removed 0 bases from V and 1 base from J, with 9 bases in between. The V gene's germline CDR1 is KGHSH and CDR2 LQKENI. Written as DNA, the CDR3 is TGTGCCAGCTCACCACCGGGGATGAGGAACACTGAAGCTTTCTTT. Protein product: CASSPPGMRNTEAFF. Full variable domain (outside the CDR3, taken from reference TRBV18 and TRBJ1-1): NAGVMQNPRHLVRRRGQEARLRCSPMKGHSHVYWYRQLPEEGLKFMVYLQKENIIDESGMPKERFSAEFPKEGPSILRIQQVVRGDSAAYFCASSPPGMRNTEAFFGQGTRLTVV.

The chain combines TRBV19 with TRBJ1-2; D perhaps matches TRBD1 (5 bases). Trimming removed 6 bases at V and 3 bases at J, with 17 bases between. The germline V gene encodes CDR1 LNHDA and CDR2 SQIVND (reference sequence). This CDR3 region has 15 residues. The CDR3 region has the DNA TGTGCCAGTAGCTCCGATAACGGGGGTCACTATGGCTACACCTTC. Protein sequence: CASSSDNGGHYGYTF. The full variable domain, completed using reference TRBV19 and TRBJ1-2, is DGGITQSPKYLFRKEGQNVTLSCEQNLNHDAMYWYRQDPGQGLRLIYYSQIVNDFQKGDIAEGYSVSREKKESFPLTVTSAQKNPTAFYLCASSSDNGGHYGYTFGSGTRLTVV.

A remark on this clone: This CDR3 is also generated by other DNA sequences in the sample. The chain links TRBV5-1 to TRBJ1-2; TRBD1 matches 10 bases. The ends lost 2 bases at V and 3 bases at J; junction bases unmatched: 1. The CDR3 runs to 14 residues. From germline, CDR1 is SGHRS and CDR2 YFSETQ. The CDR3 region has the DNA TGCGCCAGCAGCTTAGGACAGGGGGACTATGGCTACACCTTC. Its protein is CASSLGQGDYGYTF.

The genes are TRBV9 and TRBJ2-3; 10 bases fit TRBD2. The CDR3 extends over 16 amino acids. The J segment lost 3 bases and the V segment lost 3 bases, leaving 7 bases of the junction unmatched. Germline lookup yields CDR1 SGDLS and CDR2 YYNGEE. CDR3 loop: CASSARLAGVTDTQYF. CDR3 DNA sequence: TGTGCCAGCAGCGCCCGTCTAGCGGGGGTTACAGATACGCAGTATTTT.

The rearrangement links TRBV6-5 to TRBJ2-7, with TRBD1 matching 9 bases. Germline-derived CDR1 and CDR2 are MNHEY and SVGAGI. Trimming removed 6 bases from V and 0 bases from J; junction bases left unmatched: 3. This CDR3 has 14 amino acids. This CDR3 is CASSRDRVSYEQYF. In nucleotides, the CDR3 is TGTGCCAGCAGCCGGGACAGGGTCTCCTACGAGCAGTACTTC.

V usage is TRBV27 and J usage is TRBJ2-7; tentatively, D is TRBD1 (5 bases). This CDR3 region has 13 residues. Germline assignment: CDR1 MNHEY and CDR2 SMNVEV (reference sequence). The V gene lost 5 bases and the J gene lost 3 bases, with 11 bases spanning the gap. DNA for the CDR3: TGTGCCAGCAGTCGCGGACAAGACTACGAGCAGTACTTC. Its protein is CASSRGQDYEQYF.